The 13 T cell receptor beta chains below come from one sample, sequenced in a study of blood T cell repertoires in COVID-19. TCRdb's table, derived via immunoSEQ multiplex PCR, lists solely in-frame clones and lacks some. In the table there are about 230,000 clones, over 70% of which are singletons. The source material was peripheral blood. The receptors come from a middle-aged man with acute or convalescent COVID-19.

The chain employs TRBV6-1 and TRBJ1-1, with D perhaps TRBD1 (5 bases). Germline CDR1 is MNHNS and CDR2 is SASEGT. V was cut by 3 bases and J by 4 bases, with 12 bases left in between. The CDR3 extends over 14 amino acids. The CDR3 DNA reads as TGTGCCAGCAGTGAGGGTCCAAGGGGCACTGAAGCTTTCTTT. This encodes CASSEGPRGTEAFF.

V and J are TRBV29-1 and TRBJ1-2, with 7 bases lining up with TRBD1. This CDR3 is built from 11 residues. The germline gives CDR1 SQVTM, CDR2 ANQGSEA. V shed 5 bases, J shed 6 bases, and the junction held 3 bases outside the gene matches. The CDR3 DNA reads TGCAGCGTTACCGGGACAGATGGCTACACCTTC. Protein sequence: CSVTGTDGYTF.

This clone was detected a few times. The chain uses TRBV10-2 and TRBJ1-2; 7 nucleotides agree with TRBD1. This CDR3 has 15 amino acids. J gave up 4 bases and V 1 base, and 6 bases lay outside the gene matches. Germline V gene data show CDR1 as WSHSY and CDR2 as SAAADI. CDR3 sequence: CASSELSGGVYGYTF. CDR3 DNA sequence: TGCGCCAGCAGTGAGTTATCAGGGGGAGTCTATGGCTACACCTTC.

The rearrangement joins TRBV7-9 to TRBJ2-7, with 9 nucleotides matching TRBD2. Unmatched junction bases numbered 8, after V lost 1 base and J lost 4 bases. There are 16 residues in the CDR3. Germline loops: CDR1 SEHNR, CDR2 FQNEAQ (reference sequence). CDR3 nucleotides: TGTGCCAGCAGCTTAGAGACTAGCGGTAGTCCTTACGAGCAGTACTTC. Its translation is CASSLETSGSPYEQYF.

The CDR3 sequence is CASRVAGKETQYF. The CDR3 DNA reads as TGTGCCAGCAGGGTAGCGGGAAAAGAGACCCAGTACTTC. The rearrangement uses TRBV2 and TRBJ2-5, with 8 bases that match TRBD2. Germline V gene lookup returns CDR1 SNHLY and CDR2 FYNNEI. With 6 bases clipped from V and 3 bases from J, the junction kept 3 bases outside the gene matches. The CDR3 runs 13 residues.

The rearrangement uses TRBV6-5 and TRBJ1-2; 7 bases fit TRBD1. The length of the CDR3 is 14 residues. Germline CDR1 MNHEY, CDR2 SVGAGI. Losses at the gene ends were 7 bases for V and 5 bases for J; bases not matched to a gene: 10. The CDR3 region has the DNA TGTGCCAGCAAGGGGGCAGGGCCCTCTTATGGCTACACCTTC. Its protein is CASKGAGPSYGYTF.

This clone was counted a few times. The chain is built from TRBV7-2 and TRBJ2-3; 8 nucleotides align to TRBD2. Germline V gene lookup returns CDR1 SGHTA and CDR2 FQGNSA. The CDR3 contains 16 residues. Unmatched junction bases numbered 15, after V lost 10 bases and J lost 3 bases. The CDR3 here is CATSIQGTSGTDTQYF. CDR3 DNA: TGTGCCACCTCGATTCAAGGTACTAGCGGTACAGATACGCAGTATTTT.

The V and J genes are TRBV7-2 and TRBJ1-2; D perhaps matches TRBD1 (6 bases). The V end lost 4 bases, the J end lost 2 bases, and 14 bases lay between the germline ends. CDR1 is SGHTA and CDR2 is FQGNSA in the germline V gene. This CDR3 has 15 residues. CDR3 DNA sequence: TGTGCCAGCAGCTCACAGGGCTTTGGAAACTATGGCTACACCTTC. Residues: CASSSQGFGNYGYTF.

This chain connects TRBV7-6 to TRBJ2-5; D is ambiguous. The ends were cut back, 0 bases at V and 4 bases at J, with 12 bases in the middle. Germline V gives CDR1 SGHVS, CDR2 FNYEAQ. The CDR3 consists of 15 residues. CDR3 in amino acids: CASSLALEPTETQYF. CDR3 DNA: TGTGCCAGCAGCTTAGCCCTAGAGCCCACAGAGACCCAGTACTTC.

The chain joins TRBV27 to TRBJ2-3; 7 bases line up with TRBD1. The CDR3 spans 14 residues. The ends lost 7 bases at V and 2 bases at J; junction bases unmatched: 6. The germline gives CDR1 MNHEY, CDR2 SMNVEV (reference sequence). The CDR3 nucleotides are TGTGCCAGCACCCGACAGGGATCCACAGATACGCAGTATTTT. This translates into CASTRQGSTDTQYF.

The genes are TRBV30 and TRBJ1-1, with unresolved D. V lost 5 bases and J 5 bases, leaving 9 bases between the germline ends. Germline lookup yields CDR1 GTSNPN and CDR2 SVGIG (reference sequence). The CDR3 runs to 11 residues. DNA of the CDR3: TGTGCCTGGGACCGGGGTACTGAAGCTTTCTTT. Amino acids: CAWDRGTEAFF.

There are a few counts of this clone. This chain joins TRBV5-5 and TRBJ1-5; 9 nucleotides align to TRBD1. This CDR3 has 14 amino acids. The trim removed 0 bases at V and 8 bases at J, leaving 3 bases unmatched. From germline, CDR1 is SGHKS and CDR2 YYEKEE (reference sequence). The CDR3 DNA follows: TGTGCCAGCAGCTTGGTGACAGGGGGTGAGCCCCAGCATTTT. It yields the protein CASSLVTGGEPQHF.

V is TRBV5-1 and J is TRBJ2-1, with no clear D. V lost 7 bases, J lost 5 bases, and 13 bases lay in between. In germline, CDR1 is SGHRS, CDR2 YFSETQ. The CDR3 covers 13 residues. In DNA form, the CDR3 reads TGCGCCAGCGCTGAGGCAGAAAACAATGAGCAGTTCTTC. As protein: CASAEAENNEQFF.